This T cell receptor (beta chain) appears in the sequencing data of a study of identical twins. V was trimmed by 6 bases and J by 0 bases, leaving 17 bases between them. This CDR3 is built from 17 residues. Overall study results and limits: Invariant MAIT and iNKT cells may have partly biased zero-insertion analyses. Rather than following the same donors, the conclusions depended on cross-sectional statistical analysis. Memory repertoires showed no such pattern, whereas abundant cord blood beta clonotypes carried fewer insertions.

Unique molecular identifiers were in the cDNA, with template-switch universal primer binding. Via MiXCR, TCRdb re-called the 5' RACE reads, giving one row per CDR3 protein. Of 700,000 to 950,000 distinct CDR3 sequences listed, about 12% were seen once; the top ten hold around 1.6%. A few counts support this clonotype. Its antigen is unidentified. The sample also formed part of further work on yellow fever vaccine responses in identical twins.

The receptor was derived from a woman aged 18-29 years in good health. This chain joins TRBV12-3 or TRBV12-4 and TRBJ2-2, with a possible D match to TRBD1 (6 bases). The sample was PBMCs. The CDR3 loop is CASSFTGRMSNTGELFF. The CDR3 nucleotides are TGTGCCAGCAGCTTTACAGGGCGTATGTCGAACACCGGGGAGCTGTTTTTT.